Listed below are T cell receptor beta chains from one sample, sequenced in a study of cytomegalovirus exposure and HLA in healthy donors. Repertoires were generated with immunoSEQ multiplex PCR, while TCRdb's copy carries only in-frame clones and drops some. The sample has around 70,000 clones, just over 85% seen once. The sequencing input was PBMCs. The receptors derive from a woman aged 30 to 39 in good health and CMV-seronegative. CDR3s include the opening cysteine and the closing phenylalanine or tryptophan. Some rows have no size entry. The others give once, few or many, or a class for an expanded clone.

>few|TRBV5-1|TRBJ2-1
CASTLGGTSGYNEQFF
>.|TRBV2|TRBJ2-7
CASKESYEQYF
>.|TRBV11-3|TRBJ1-4
CASSSWTGGIEKLFF
>.|TRBV19|TRBJ2-3
CASSTTGFFTDTQYF
>.|TRBV5-1|TRBJ2-3
CASSFRTDTDTQYF
>.|TRBV28|TRBJ2-1
CATRDRGPDQFF
>.|TRBV18|TRBJ2-5
CASSHSGRAQETQYF
>once|TRBV6-6|TRBJ1-2
CASSYSTRGYGYTF
>.|TRBV25-1|TRBJ1-5
CATRQGGLILVGNQPQHF
>.|TRBV11-2|TRBJ1-1
CASSLVRTGSTEAFF
>.|TRBV27|TRBJ1-2
CASSLSRAAYGYTF
>.|TRBV19|TRBJ1-1
CASSPWNTEAFF
>once|TRBV10-3|TRBJ1-6
CAISESAGPNSPLHF
>.|TRBV18|TRBJ1-4
CASSPRQGSEKLFF
>.|TRBV7-9|TRBJ2-5
CSSSFQRETQYF
>once|TRBV7-9|TRBJ2-3
CASSLGSSTDTQYF
>once|TRBV7-9|TRBJ1-1
CASSLEGGWGTEAFF
>.|TRBV18|TRBJ2-1
CASSRYTGSGEQFF
>few|TRBV5-5|TRBJ2-7
CASSPGTANYEQYF
>.|TRBV5-1|TRBJ1-1
CASSWGQGNTEAFF
>.|TRBV28|TRBJ2-3
CASSYAPWEGAPDTQYF
>.|TRBV10-2|TRBJ2-7
CASSEGTGGEQYF
>.|TRBV10-1|TRBJ2-1
CASSDPYGYNEQFF
>.|TRBV6-5|TRBJ2-5
CASMPGASGQETQYF